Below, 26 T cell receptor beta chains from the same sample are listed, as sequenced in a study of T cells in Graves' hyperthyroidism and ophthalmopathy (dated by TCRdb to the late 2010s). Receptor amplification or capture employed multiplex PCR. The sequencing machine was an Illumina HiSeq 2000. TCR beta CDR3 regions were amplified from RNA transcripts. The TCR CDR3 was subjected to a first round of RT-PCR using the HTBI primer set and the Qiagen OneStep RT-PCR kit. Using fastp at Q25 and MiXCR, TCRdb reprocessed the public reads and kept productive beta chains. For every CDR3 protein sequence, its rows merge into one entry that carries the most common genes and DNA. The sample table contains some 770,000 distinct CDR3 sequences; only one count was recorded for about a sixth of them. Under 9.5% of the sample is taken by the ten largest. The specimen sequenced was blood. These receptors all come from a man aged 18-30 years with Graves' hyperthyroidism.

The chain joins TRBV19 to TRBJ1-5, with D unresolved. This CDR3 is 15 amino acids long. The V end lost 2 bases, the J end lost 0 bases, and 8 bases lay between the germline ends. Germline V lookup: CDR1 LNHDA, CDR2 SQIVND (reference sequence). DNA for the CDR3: TGTGCCAGTAGTATAAGCAGGTATAGCAATCAGCCCCAGCATTTT. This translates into CASSISRYSNQPQHF.

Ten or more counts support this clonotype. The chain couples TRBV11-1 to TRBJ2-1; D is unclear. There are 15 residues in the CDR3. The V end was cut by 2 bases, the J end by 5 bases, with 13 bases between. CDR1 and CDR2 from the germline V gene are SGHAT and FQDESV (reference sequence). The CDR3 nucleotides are TGTGCCAGCAGCTTACGTGCCCCTCGGGACAATGAGCAGTTCTTC. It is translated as CASSLRAPRDNEQFF.

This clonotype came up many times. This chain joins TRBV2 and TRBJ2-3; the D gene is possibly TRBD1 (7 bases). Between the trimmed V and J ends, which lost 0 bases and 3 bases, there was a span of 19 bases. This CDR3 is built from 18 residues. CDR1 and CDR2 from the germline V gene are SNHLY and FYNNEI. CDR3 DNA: TGTGCCAGCAGTGAAGCTGTGCGACAGGGACTGAGGACAGATACGCAGTATTTT. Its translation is CASSEAVRQGLRTDTQYF.

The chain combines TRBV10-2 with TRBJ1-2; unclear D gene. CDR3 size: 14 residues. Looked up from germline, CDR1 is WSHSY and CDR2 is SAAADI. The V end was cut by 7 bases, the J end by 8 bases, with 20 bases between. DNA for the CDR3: TGCGCCAGCACTGAAGGAGGTCAACTCCGAGGCTACACCTTC. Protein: CASTEGGQLRGYTF.

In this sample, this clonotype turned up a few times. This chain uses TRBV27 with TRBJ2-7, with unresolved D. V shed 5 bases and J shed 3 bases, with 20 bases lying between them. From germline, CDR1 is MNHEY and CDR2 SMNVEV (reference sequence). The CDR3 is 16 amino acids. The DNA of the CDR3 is TGTGCCAGCAGTCCGGCTGGTGGGCGGAATCTCTACGAGCAGTACTTC. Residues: CASSPAGGRNLYEQYF.

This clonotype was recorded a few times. The CDR3 DNA reads TGTGCCAGCAGCTTAGCGGGCGGGTTGGGAACCGGGGAGCTGTTTTTT. Its translation: CASSLAGGLGTGELFF. The chain has TRBV11-2 and TRBJ2-2, with D possibly TRBD2 on 5 matching bases. The V gene's germline CDR1 is SGHAT and CDR2 FQNNGV. The CDR3 extends over 16 amino acids. The V gene lost 1 base and the J gene lost 5 bases, with 14 bases spanning the gap.

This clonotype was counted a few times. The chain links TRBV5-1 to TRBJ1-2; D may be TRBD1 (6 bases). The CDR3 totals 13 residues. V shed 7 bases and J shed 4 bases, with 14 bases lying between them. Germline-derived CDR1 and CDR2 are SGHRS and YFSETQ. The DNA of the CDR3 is TGCGCCAGCGGGGTTGACAGGCCCTATGGCTACACCTTC. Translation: CASGVDRPYGYTF. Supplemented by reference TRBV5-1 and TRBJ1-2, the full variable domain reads KAGVTQTPRYLIKTRGQQVTLSCSPISGHRSVSWYQQTPGQGLQFLFEYFSETQRNKGNFPGRFSGRQFSNSRSEMNVSTLELGDSALYLCASGVDRPYGYTFGSGTRLTVV.

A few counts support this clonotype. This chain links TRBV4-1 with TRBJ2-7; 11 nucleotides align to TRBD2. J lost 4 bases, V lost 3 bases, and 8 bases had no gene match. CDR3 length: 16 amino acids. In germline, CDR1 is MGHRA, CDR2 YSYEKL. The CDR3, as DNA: TGCGCCAGCAGCCAGGAACCGGGACTAGCGGATTACGAGCAGTACTTC. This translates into CASSQEPGLADYEQYF.

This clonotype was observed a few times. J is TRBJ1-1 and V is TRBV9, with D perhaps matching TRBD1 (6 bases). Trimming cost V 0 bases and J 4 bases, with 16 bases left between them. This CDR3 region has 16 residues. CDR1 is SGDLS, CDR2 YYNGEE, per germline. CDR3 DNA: TGTGCCAGCAGCGTAGTTCCAGGGGAAGAGGGCACTGAAGCTTTCTTT. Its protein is CASSVVPGEEGTEAFF.

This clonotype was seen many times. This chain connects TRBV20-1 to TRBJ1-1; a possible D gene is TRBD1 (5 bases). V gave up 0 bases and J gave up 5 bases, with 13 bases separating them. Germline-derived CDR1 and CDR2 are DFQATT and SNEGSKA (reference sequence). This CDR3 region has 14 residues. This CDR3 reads CSARDPGRKTEAFF. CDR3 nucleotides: TGCAGTGCTAGAGATCCGGGACGGAAAACTGAAGCTTTCTTT.

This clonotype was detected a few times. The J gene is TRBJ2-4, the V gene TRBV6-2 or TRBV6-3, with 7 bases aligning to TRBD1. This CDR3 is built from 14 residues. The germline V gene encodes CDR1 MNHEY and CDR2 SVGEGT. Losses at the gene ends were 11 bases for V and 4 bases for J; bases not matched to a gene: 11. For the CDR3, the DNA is TGTGCCGGCATTCAGGGGGTGGGGAAAAACATTCAGTACTTC. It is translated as CAGIQGVGKNIQYF.

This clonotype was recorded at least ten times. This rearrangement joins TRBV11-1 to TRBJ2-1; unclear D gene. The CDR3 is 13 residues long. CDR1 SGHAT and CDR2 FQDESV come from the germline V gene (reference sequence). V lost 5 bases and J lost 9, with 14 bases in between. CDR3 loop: CASSTTGLGEQFF. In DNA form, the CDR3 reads TGTGCCAGCAGCACCACGGGCTTAGGTGAGCAGTTCTTC.

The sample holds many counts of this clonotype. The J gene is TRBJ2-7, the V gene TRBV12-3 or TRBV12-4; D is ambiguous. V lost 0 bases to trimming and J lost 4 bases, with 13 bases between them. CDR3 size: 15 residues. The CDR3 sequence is CASSLAPAKEYEQYF. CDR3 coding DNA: TGTGCCAGCAGTTTAGCCCCAGCTAAAGAGTACGAGCAGTACTTC.

CDR3 sequence reads: CASTDRDGVYEQFF. The DNA for the CDR3 is TGTGCCAGCACCGACAGGGACGGGGTTTACGAGCAGTTCTTC. The chain uses TRBV28 and TRBJ2-7, with 7 bases lining up with TRBD1. The DNA end is a closer match to TRBJ2-1, so the J assignment may be wrong. The CDR3 totals 14 residues. In germline, CDR1 is MDHEN, CDR2 SYDVKM.

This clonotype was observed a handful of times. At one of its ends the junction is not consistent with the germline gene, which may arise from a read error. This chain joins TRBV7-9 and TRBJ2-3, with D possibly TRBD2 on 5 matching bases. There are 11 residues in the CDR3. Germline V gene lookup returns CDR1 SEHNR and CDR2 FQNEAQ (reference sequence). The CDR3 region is CASSLAPPQYF. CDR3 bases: TGTGCCAGCAGCCTAGCCCCCCCGCAGTATTTT.

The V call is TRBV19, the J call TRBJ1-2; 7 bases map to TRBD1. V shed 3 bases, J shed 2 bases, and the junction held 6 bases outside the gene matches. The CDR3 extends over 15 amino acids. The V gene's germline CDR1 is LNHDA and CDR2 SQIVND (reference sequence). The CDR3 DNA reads TGTGCCAGTAGTATGAGGGGGCACCTCAACTATGGCTACACCTTC. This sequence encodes CASSMRGHLNYGYTF.

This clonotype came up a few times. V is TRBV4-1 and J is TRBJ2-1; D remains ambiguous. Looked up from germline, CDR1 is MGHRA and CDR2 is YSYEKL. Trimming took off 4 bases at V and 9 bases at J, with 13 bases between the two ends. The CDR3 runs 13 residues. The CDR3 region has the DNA TGCGCCAGCAGCCCCCAAGCCCGGGCTGAGCAGTTCTTC. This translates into CASSPQARAEQFF.

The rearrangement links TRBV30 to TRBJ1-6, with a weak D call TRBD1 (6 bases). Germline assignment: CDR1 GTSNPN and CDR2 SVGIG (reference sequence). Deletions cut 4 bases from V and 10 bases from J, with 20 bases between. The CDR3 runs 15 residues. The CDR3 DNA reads TGTGCCTGGAATCCTCGGGACAAACGGAGCTCACCCCTCCACTTT. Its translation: CAWNPRDKRSSPLHF.

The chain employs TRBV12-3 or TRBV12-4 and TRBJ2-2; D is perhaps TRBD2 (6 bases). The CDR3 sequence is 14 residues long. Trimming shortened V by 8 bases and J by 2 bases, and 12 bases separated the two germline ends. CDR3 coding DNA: TGTGCCAGCGTTGTGGGGGGAAACACCGGGGAGCTGTTTTTT. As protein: CASVVGGNTGELFF.

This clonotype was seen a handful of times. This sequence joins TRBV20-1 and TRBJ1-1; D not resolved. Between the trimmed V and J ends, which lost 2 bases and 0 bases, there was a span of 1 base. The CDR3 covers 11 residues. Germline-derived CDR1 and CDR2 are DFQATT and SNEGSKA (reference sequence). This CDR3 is CSARMNTEAFF. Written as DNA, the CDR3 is TGCAGTGCTAGAATGAACACTGAAGCTTTCTTT.

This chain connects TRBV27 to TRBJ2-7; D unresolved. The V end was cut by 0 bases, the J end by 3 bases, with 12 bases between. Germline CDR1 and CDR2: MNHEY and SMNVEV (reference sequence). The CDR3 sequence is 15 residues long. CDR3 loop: CASSLSSGLFYEQYF. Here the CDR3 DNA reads TGTGCCAGCAGTTTATCGTCCGGCTTGTTCTACGAGCAGTACTTC.

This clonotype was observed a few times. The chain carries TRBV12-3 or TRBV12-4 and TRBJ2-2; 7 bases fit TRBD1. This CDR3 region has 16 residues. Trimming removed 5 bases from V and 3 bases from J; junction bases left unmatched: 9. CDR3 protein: CASSPTQGVHTGELFF. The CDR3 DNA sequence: TGTGCCAGCAGTCCGACTCAGGGGGTGCACACCGGGGAGCTGTTTTTT.

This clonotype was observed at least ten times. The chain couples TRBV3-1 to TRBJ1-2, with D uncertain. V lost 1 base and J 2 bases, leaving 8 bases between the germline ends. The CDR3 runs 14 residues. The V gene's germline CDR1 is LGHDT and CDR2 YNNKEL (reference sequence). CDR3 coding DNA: TGTGCCAGCAGCCAAGGCCCCCAGAACTATGGCTACACCTTC. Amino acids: CASSQGPQNYGYTF.

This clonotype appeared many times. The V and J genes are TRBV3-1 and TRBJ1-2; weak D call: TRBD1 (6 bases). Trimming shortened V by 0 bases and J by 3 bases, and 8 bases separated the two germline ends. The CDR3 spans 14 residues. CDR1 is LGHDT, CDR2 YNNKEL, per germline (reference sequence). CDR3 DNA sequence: TGTGCCAGCAGCCAAGAAGGGGGGGACTATGGCTACACCTTC. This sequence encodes CASSQEGGDYGYTF.

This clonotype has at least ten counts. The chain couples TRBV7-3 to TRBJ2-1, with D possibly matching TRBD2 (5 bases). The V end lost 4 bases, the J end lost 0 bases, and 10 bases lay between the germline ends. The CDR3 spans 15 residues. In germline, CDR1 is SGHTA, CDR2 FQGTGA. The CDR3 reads CASSWLADSYNEQFF. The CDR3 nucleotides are TGTGCCAGCAGCTGGCTAGCTGACTCCTACAATGAGCAGTTCTTC. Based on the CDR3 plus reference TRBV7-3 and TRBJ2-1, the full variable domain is GAGVSQTPSNKVTEKGKYVELRCDPISGHTALYWYRQSLGQGPEFLIYFQGTGAADDSGLPNDRFFAVRPEGSVSTLKIQRTERGDSAVYLCASSWLADSYNEQFFGPGTRLTVL.

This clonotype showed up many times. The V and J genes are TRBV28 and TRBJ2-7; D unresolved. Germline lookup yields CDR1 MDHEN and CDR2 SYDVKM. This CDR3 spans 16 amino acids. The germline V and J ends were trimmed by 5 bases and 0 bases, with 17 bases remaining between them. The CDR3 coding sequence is TGTGCCAGCAGTCCTATGGCCCCGAGTACCTCCTACGAGCAGTACTTC. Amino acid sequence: CASSPMAPSTSYEQYF. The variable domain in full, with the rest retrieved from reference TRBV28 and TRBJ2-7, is DVKVTQSSRYLVKRTGEKVFLECVQDMDHENMFWYRQDPGLGLRLIYFSYDVKMKEKGDIPEGYSVSREKKERFSLILESASTNQTSMYLCASSPMAPSTSYEQYFGPGTRLTVT.